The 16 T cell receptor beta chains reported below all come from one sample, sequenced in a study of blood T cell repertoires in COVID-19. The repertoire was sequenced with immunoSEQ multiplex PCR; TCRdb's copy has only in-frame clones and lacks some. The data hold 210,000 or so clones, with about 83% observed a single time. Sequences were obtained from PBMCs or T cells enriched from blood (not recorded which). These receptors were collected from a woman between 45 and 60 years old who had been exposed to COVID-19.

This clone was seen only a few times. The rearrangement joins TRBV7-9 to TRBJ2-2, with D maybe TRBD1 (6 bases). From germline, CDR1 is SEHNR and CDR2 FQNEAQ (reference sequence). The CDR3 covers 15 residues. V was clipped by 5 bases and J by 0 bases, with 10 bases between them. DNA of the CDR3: TGTGCCAGCAGCAGGACAGCCGCGAACACCGGGGAGCTGTTTTTT. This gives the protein CASSRTAANTGELFF.

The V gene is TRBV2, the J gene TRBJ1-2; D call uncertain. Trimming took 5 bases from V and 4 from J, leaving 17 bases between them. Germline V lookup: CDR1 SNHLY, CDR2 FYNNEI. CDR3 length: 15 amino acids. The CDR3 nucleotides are TGTGCCAGCAGTCAATCCATGGGAGGGCCCTATGGCTACACCTTC. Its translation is CASSQSMGGPYGYTF.

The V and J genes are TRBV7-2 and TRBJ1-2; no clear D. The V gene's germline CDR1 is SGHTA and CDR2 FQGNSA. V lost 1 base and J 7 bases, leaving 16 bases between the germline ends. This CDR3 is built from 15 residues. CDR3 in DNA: TGTGCCAGCAGCTTAGTCTCGCGGCAAATCGGTGGCTACACCTTC. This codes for CASSLVSRQIGGYTF.

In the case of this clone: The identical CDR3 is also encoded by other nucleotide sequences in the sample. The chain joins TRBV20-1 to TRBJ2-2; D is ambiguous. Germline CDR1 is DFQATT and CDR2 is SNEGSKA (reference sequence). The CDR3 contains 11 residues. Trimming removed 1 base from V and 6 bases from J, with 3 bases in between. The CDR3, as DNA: TGCAGTGCTAGAGGCGCCGGGGAGCTGTTTTTT. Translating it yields CSARGAGELFF.

For the CDR3, the DNA is TGTGCCAGCGGGGCCCGGGGGGCGTTGGGAAATCAGCCCCAGCATTTT. Amino acids: CASGARGALGNQPQHF. The chain carries TRBV19 and TRBJ1-5, with D possibly TRBD1 on 6 matching bases. The CDR3 is 16 amino acids. Germline V gene sequence: CDR1 LNHDA, CDR2 SQIVND (reference sequence). The V gene lost 9 bases and the J gene lost 4 bases, with 22 bases spanning the gap.

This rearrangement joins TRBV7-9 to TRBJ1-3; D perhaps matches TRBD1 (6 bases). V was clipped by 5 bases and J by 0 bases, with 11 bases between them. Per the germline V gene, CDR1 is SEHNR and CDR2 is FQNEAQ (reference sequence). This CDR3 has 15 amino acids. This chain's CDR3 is CASSPDRHSGNTIYF. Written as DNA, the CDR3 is TGTGCCAGCAGCCCTGACAGGCACTCTGGAAACACCATATATTTT.

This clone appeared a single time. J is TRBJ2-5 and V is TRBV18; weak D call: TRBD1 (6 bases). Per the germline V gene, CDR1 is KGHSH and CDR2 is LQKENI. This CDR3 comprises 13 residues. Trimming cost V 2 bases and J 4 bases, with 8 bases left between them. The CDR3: CASSPGTLETQYF. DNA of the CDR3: TGTGCCAGCTCACCAGGGACACTAGAGACCCAGTACTTC.

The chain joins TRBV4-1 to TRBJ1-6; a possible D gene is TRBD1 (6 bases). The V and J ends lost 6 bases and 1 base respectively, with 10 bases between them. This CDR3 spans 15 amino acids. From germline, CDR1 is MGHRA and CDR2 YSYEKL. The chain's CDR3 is CASSPDRSYNSPLHF. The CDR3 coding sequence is TGCGCCAGCAGTCCGGACAGATCCTATAATTCACCCCTCCACTTT.

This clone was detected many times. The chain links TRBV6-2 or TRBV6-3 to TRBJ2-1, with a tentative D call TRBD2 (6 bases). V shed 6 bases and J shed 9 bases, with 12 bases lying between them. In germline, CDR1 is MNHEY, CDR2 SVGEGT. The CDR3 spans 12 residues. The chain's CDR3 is CASSTGLGEQFF. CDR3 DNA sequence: TGTGCCAGCAGCACGGGACTCGGTGAGCAGTTCTTC.

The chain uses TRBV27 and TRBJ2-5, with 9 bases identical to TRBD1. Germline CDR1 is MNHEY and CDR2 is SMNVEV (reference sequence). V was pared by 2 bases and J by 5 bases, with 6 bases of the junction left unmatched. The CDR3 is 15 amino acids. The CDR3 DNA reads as TGTGCCAGCAGTTTAAGACTCGGGACAGGGGAGACCCAGTACTTC. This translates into CASSLRLGTGETQYF.

As DNA, the CDR3 is TGTGCCATCAAAGCGGGTGGAGACAGTCCCAATCAGCCCCAGCATTTT. Protein: CAIKAGGDSPNQPQHF. The chain carries TRBV10-3 and TRBJ1-5; tentatively, D is TRBD1 (5 bases). V lost 7 bases to trimming and J lost 3 bases, with 19 bases between them. Germline V gives CDR1 ENHRY, CDR2 SYGVKD. This CDR3 comprises 16 residues.

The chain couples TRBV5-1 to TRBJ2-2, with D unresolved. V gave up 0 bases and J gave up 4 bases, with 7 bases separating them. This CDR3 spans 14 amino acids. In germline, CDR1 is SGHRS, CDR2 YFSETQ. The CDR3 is CASSLAIGTGELFF. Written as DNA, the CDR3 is TGCGCCAGCAGCTTGGCGATCGGCACCGGGGAGCTGTTTTTT.

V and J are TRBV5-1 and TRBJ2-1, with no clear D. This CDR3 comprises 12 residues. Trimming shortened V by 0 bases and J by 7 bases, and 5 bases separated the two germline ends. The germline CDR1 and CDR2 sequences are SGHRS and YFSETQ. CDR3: CASSLARNEQFF. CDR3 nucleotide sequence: TGCGCCAGCAGCTTGGCCCGTAATGAGCAGTTCTTC.

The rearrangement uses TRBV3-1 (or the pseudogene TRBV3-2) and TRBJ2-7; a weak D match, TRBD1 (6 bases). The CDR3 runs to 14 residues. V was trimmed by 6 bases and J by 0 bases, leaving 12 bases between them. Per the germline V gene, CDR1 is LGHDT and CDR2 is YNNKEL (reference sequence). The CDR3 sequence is CASRLGANSYEQYF. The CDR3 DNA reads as TGTGCCAGCAGGCTGGGGGCAAACTCCTACGAGCAGTACTTC.

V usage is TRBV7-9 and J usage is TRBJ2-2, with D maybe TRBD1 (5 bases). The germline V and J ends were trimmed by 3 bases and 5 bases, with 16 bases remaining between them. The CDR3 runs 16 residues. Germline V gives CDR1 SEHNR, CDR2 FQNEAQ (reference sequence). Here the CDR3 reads CASSFTGVQRTGELFF. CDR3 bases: TGTGCCAGCAGCTTTACAGGTGTCCAGAGGACCGGGGAGCTGTTTTTT.

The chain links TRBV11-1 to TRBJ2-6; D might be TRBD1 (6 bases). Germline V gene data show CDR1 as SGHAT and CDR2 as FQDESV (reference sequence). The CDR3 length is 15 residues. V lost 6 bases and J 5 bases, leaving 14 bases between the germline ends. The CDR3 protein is CASSSTGPRANVLTF. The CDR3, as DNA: TGTGCCAGCAGTTCAACAGGGCCTAGGGCCAACGTCCTGACTTTC.